A single sample gave rise to the 4 T cell receptor beta chains below, sequenced in a study of human T cells and chemical hapten exposure. The time point was: patch test 3, about 24 weeks after DPC sensitization. This sample's treatment: therapeutic diphenylcyclopropenone sensitization with weekly scalp DPC. TCRdb reprocessed the RACE reads with MiXCR, giving one entry per CDR3 protein. The repertoire holds about 160,000 distinct CDR3 sequences, with roughly 25% as singletons. The source material was whole blood, sampled in connection with sensitization to the hapten diphenylcyclopropenone (DPC). The origin of the receptors is a woman aged 18-29 years with alopecia areata. Some clones in this sample may be carry-over from other donors' samples.

This chain links TRBV7-9 with TRBJ1-3; D is possibly TRBD1 (6 bases). This CDR3 is 15 amino acids long. V was pared by 3 bases and J by 1 base, with 10 bases between. Germline-derived CDR1 and CDR2 are SEHNR and FQNEAQ (reference sequence). DNA for the CDR3: TGTGCCAGCAGCTTCGCAGGGGTATCTGGAAACACCATATATTTT. Protein product: CASSFAGVSGNTIYF.

This chain uses TRBV10-2 with TRBJ1-6, with 8 nucleotides matching TRBD1. The CDR3 has 11 residues. Germline loops: CDR1 WSHSY, CDR2 SAAADI. V shed 2 bases, J shed 16 bases, and the junction held 1 base outside the gene matches. This CDR3 is CASSEGTGLHF. The DNA for the CDR3 is TGCGCCAGCAGTGAGGGGACAGGTCTCCACTTT.

This clonotype has more than one count but fewer than ten. V is TRBV29-1 and J is TRBJ1-5, with a tentative D call TRBD1 (5 bases). Trimming took off 8 bases at V and 3 bases at J, with 14 bases between the two ends. The CDR3 runs to 13 residues. Germline values: CDR1 SQVTM, CDR2 ANQGSEA. The CDR3, as DNA: TGCAGCCCACCGAGGGACCTCAATCAGCCCCAGCATTTT. Its protein product is CSPPRDLNQPQHF.

V is TRBV5-8 and J is TRBJ2-7; D possibly corresponds to TRBD1 (6 bases). Trimming shortened V by 4 bases and J by 7 bases, and 12 bases separated the two germline ends. The CDR3 sequence is 12 residues long. The germline V gene has CDR1 SGHTS and CDR2 YDEGEE. CDR3 protein: CASSRTGREQYF. Here the CDR3 DNA reads TGTGCCAGCAGCCGAACAGGGCGTGAGCAGTACTTC.